Reported below is one T cell receptor beta chain. This table comes from immunoSEQ multiplex PCR, and its TCRdb copy is limited to in-frame clones, with some not included. The sample lists fewer than 300,000 clones; approximately 87% were seen once. This sample stems from a study of blood T cell repertoires in COVID-19. Across the whole study: Some COVID-19 samples were acute and others convalescent; all came from the United States, Italy and Spain.

The CDR3 runs to 14 residues. The TCR originated in a woman aged 70-85 years with active or convalescent COVID-19. The V and J genes are TRBV21-1 and TRBJ2-1; TRBD1 is taken as the D call from the table, unchecked against the DNA. TRBV21-1 is a pseudogene. Material for sequencing was peripheral blood. Written as DNA, the CDR3 is TGTGCCAGCAGCAAAGATGACAGGGTCAATGAGCAGTTCTTC. This encodes CASSKDDRVNEQFF.